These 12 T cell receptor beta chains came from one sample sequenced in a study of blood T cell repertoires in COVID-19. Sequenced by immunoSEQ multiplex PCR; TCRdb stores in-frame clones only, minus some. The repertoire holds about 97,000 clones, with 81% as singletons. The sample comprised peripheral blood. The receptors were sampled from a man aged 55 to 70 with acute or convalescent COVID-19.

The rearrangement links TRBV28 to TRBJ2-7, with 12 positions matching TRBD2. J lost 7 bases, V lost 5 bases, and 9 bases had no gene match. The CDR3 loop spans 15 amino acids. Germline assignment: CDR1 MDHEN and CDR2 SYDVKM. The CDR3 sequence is CASSVTSGGSREQYF. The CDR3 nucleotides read TGTGCCAGCAGTGTGACTAGCGGGGGCTCGAGGGAGCAGTACTTC.

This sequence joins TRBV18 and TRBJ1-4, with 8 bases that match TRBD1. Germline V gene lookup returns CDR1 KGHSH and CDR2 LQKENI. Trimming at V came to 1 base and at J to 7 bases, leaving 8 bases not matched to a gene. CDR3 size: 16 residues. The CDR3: CASSPRRTGTGEKLFF. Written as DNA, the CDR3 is TGTGCCAGCTCACCACGAAGGACAGGGACGGGTGAAAAACTGTTTTTT.

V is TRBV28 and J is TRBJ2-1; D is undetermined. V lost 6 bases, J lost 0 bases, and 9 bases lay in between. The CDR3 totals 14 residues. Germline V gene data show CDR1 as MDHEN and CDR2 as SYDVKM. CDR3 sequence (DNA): TGTGCCAGCAGAATGTACGGCTCCTACAATGAGCAGTTCTTC. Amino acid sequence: CASRMYGSYNEQFF.

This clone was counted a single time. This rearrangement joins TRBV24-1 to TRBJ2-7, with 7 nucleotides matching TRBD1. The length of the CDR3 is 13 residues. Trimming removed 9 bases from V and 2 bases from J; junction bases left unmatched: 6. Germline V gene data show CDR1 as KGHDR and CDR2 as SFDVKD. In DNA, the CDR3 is TGTGCCACCCAGGGGACAGAGGCCTACGAGCAGTACTTC. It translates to CATQGTEAYEQYF.

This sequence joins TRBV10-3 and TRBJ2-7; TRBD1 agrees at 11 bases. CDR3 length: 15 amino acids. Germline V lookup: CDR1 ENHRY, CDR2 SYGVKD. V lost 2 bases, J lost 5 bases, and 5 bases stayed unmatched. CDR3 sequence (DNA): TGTGCCATCAGTGAGACAGGACAGGGGGCCCACGAGCAGTACTTC. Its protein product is CAISETGQGAHEQYF.

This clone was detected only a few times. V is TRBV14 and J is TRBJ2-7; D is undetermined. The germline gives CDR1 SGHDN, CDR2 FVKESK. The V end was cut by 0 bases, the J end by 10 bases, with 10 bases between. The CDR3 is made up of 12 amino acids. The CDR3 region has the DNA TGTGCCAGCAGCCAAGATCTCGCAGTACAGTACTTC. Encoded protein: CASSQDLAVQYF.

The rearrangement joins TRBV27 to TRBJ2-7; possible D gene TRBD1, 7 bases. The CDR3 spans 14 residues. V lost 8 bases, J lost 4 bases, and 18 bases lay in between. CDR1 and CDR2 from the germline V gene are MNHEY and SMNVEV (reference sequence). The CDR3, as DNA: TGTGCCAGCGGGGGGCCGGGACAGCAATACGAGCAGTACTTC. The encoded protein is CASGGPGQQYEQYF.

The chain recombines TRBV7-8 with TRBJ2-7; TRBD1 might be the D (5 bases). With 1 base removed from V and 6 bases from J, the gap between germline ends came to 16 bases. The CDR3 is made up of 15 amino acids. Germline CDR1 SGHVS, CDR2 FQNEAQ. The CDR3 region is CASSLVESFGAEQYF. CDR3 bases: TGTGCCAGCAGCTTAGTTGAGTCCTTTGGGGCCGAGCAGTACTTC. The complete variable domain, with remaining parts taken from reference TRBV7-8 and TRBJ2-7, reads GAGVSQSPRYKVAKRGQDVALRCDPISGHVSLFWYQQALGQGPEFLTYFQNEAQLDKSGLPSDRFFAERPEGSVSTLKIQRTQQEDSAVYLCASSLVESFGAEQYFGPGTRLTVT.

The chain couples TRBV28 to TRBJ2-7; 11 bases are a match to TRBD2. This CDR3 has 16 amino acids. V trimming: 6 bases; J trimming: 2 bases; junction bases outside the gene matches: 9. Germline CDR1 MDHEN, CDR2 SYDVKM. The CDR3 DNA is TGTGCCAGCAGCAGGGACCGGACTAGCGGGCCCTACGAGCAGTACTTC. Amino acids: CASSRDRTSGPYEQYF.

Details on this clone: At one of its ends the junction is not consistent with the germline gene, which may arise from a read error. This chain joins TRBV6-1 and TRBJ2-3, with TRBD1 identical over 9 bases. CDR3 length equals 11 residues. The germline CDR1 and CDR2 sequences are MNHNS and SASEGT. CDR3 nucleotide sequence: TGTGCCAGCAGTGAATTCCGGGACAGGGTTTTT. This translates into CASSEFRDRVF.

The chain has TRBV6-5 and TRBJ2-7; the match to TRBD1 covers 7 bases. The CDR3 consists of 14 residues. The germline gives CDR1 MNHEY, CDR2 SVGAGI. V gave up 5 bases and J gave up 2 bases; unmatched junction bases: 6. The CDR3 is CASSTGATTYEQYF. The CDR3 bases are TGTGCCAGCAGTACAGGGGCGACAACCTACGAGCAGTACTTC.

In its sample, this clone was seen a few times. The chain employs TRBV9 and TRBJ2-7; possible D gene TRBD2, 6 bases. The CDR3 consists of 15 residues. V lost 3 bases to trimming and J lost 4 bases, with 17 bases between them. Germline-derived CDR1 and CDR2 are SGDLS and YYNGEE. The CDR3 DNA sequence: TGTGCCAGCAGCGGGACCCCCGGGAGTAGTTACGAGCAGTACTTC. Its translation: CASSGTPGSSYEQYF.